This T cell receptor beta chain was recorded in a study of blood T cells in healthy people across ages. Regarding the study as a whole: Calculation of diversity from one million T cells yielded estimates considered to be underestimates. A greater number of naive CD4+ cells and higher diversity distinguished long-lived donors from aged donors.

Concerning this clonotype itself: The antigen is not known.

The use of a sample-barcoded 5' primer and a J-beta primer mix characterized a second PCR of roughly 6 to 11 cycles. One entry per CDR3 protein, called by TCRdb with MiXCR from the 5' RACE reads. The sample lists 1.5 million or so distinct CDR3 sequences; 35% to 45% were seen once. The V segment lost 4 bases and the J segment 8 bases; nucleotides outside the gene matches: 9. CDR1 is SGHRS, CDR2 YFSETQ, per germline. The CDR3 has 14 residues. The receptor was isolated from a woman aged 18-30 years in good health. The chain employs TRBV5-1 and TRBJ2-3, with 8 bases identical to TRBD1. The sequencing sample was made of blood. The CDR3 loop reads CASSAGQGSGTQYF. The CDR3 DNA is TGCGCCAGCAGCGCCGGACAGGGTTCCGGTACGCAGTATTTT.